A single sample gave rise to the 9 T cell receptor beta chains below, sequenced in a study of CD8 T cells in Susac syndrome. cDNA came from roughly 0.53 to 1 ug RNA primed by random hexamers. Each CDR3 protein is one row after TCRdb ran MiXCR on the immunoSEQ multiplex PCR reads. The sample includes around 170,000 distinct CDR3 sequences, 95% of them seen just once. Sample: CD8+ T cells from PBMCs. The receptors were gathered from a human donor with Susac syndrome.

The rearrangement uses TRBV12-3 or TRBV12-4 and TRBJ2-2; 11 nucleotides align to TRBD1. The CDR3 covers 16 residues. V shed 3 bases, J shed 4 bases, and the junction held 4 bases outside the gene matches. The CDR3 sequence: CASSLWDRGITGELFF. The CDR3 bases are TGTGCCAGCAGTTTGTGGGACAGGGGGATCACCGGGGAGCTGTTTTTT.

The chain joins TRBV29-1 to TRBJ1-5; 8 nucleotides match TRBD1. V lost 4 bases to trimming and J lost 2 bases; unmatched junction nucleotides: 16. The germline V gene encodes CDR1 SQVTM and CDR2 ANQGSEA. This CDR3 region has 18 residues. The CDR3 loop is CSVVSGTGAGSGNQPQHF. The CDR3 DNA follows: TGCAGCGTTGTTAGCGGGACAGGCGCCGGCAGTGGCAATCAGCCCCAGCATTTT.

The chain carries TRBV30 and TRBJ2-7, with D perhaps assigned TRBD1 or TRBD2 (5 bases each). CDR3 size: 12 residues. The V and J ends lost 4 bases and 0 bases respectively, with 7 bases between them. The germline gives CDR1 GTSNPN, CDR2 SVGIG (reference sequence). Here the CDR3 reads CAWKGTSYEQYF. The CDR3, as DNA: TGTGCCTGGAAGGGGACCTCCTACGAGCAGTACTTC.

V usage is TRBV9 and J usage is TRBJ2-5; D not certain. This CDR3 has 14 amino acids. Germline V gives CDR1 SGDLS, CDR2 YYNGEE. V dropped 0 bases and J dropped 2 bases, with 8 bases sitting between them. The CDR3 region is CASSVAGLQETQYF. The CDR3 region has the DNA TGTGCCAGCAGCGTAGCTGGGTTGCAAGAGACCCAGTACTTC. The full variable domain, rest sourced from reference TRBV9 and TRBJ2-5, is DSGVTQTPKHLITATGQRVTLRCSPRSGDLSVYWYQQSLDQGLQFLIQYYNGEERAKGNILERFSAQQFPDLHSELNLSSLELGDSALYFCASSVAGLQETQYFGPGTRLLVL.

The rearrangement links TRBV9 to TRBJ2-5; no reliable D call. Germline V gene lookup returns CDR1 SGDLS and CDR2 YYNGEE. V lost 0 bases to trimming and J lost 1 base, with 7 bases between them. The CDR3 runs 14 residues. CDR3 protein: CASSVGLIQETQYF. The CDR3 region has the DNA TGTGCCAGCAGCGTAGGACTTATCCAAGAGACCCAGTACTTC.

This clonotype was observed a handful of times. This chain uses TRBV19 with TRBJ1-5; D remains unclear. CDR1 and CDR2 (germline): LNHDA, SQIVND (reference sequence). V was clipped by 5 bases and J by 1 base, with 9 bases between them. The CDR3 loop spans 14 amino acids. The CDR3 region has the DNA TGTGCCAGTAGTTCAACCGGGAGCAATCAGCCCCAGCATTTT. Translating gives CASSSTGSNQPQHF.

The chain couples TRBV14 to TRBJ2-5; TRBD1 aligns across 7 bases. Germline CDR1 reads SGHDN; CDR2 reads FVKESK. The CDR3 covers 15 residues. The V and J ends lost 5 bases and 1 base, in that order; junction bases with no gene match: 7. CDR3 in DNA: TGTGCCAGCAGCTTAGGGACAGCAATCCAAGAGACCCAGTACTTC. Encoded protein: CASSLGTAIQETQYF.

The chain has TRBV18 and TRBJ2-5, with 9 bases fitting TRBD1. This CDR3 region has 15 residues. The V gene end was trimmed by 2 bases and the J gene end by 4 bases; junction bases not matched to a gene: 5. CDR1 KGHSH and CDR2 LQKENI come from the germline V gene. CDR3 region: CASSPSTGGGETQYF. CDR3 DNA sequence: TGTGCCAGCTCACCATCGACAGGGGGAGGAGAGACCCAGTACTTC. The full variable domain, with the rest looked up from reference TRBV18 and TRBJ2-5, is NAGVMQNPRHLVRRRGQEARLRCSPMKGHSHVYWYRQLPEEGLKFMVYLQKENIIDESGMPKERFSAEFPKEGPSILRIQQVVRGDSAAYFCASSPSTGGGETQYFGPGTRLLVL.

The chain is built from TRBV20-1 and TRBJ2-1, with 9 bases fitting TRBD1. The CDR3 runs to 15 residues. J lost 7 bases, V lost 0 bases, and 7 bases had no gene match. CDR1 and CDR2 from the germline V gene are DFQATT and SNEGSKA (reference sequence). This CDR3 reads CSARDPDRGLNEQFF. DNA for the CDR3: TGCAGTGCTAGAGACCCGGACAGGGGCCTTAATGAGCAGTTCTTC.